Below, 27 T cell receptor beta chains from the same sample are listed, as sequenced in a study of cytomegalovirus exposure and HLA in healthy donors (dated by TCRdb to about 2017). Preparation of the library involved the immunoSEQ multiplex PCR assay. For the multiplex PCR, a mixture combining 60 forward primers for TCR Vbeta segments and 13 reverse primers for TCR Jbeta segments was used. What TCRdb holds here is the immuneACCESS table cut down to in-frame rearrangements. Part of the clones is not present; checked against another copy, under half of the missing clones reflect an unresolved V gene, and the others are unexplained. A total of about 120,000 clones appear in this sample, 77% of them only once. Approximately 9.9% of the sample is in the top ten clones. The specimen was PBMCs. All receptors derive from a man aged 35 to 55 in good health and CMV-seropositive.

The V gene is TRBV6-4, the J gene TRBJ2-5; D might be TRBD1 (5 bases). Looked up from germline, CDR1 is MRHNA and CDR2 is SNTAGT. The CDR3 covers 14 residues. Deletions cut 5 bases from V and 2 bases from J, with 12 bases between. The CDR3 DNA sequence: TGTGCCAGCAGTTCTGGGGCGTCACAAGAGACCCAGTACTTC. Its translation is CASSSGASQETQYF.

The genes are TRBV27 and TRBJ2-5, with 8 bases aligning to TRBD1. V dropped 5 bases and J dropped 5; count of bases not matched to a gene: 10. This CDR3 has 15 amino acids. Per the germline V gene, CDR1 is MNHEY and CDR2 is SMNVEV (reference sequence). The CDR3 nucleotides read TGTGCCAGCAGTCCTTCCAGGGGGCTTCGGGAGACCCAGTACTTC. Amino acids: CASSPSRGLRETQYF.

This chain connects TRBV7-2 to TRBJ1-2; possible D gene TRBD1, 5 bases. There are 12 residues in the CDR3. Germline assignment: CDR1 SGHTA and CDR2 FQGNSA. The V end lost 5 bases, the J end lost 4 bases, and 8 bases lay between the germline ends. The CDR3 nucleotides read TGTGCCAGCAGCCGACAGAGCTATGGCTACACCTTC. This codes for CASSRQSYGYTF.

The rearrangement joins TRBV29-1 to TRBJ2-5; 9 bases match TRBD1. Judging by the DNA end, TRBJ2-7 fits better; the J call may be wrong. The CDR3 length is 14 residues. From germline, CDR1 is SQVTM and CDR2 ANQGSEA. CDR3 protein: CSVEDRQGGYEQYF. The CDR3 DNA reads TGCAGCGTTGAAGATCGACAGGGGGGGTACGAGCAGTACTTC.

The chain's CDR3 is CASSPIFGREGYEQYF. CDR3 nucleotides: TGTGCCAGCTCACCTATTTTCGGCAGAGAGGGCTACGAGCAGTACTTC. The chain has TRBV18 and TRBJ2-7; possibly TRBD2 for D (5 bases). Looked up from germline, CDR1 is KGHSH and CDR2 is LQKENI. The CDR3 is 16 residues long. The V end lost 3 bases, the J end lost 3 bases, and 18 bases lay between the germline ends.

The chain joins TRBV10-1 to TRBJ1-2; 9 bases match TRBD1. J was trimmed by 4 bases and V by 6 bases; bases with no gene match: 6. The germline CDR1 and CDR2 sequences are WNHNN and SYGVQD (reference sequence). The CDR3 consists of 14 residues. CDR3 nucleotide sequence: TGCGCCAGCAGAAGGACAGGGGTGGGCTATGGCTACACCTTC. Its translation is CASRRTGVGYGYTF.

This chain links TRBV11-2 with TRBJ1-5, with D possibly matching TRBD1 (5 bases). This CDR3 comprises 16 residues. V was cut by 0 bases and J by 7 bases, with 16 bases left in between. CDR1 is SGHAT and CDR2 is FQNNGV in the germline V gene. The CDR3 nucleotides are TGTGCCAGCAGCTTAGATAGAGGGAGGGGTGGACAGCCCCAGCATTTT. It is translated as CASSLDRGRGGQPQHF.

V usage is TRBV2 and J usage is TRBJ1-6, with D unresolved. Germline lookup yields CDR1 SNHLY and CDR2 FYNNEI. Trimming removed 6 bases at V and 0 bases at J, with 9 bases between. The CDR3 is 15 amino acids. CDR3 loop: CASSLGSSYNSPLHF. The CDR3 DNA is TGTGCCAGCAGCTTAGGGAGCTCCTATAATTCACCCCTCCACTTT. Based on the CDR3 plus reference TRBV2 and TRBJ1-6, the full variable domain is EPEVTQTPSHQVTQMGQEVILRCVPISNHLYFYWYRQILGQKVEFLVSFYNNEISEKSEIFDDQFSVERPDGSNFTLKIRSTKLEDSAMYFCASSLGSSYNSPLHFGNGTRLTVT.

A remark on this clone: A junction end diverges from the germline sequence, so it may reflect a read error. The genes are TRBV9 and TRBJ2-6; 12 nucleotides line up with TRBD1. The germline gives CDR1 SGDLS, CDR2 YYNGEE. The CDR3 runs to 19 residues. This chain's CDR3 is CASSFRVRDRGPGANGLTF. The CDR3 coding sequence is TGTGCCAGCAGCTTCAGGGTGCGGGACAGGGGGCCAGGGGCCAACGGCCTGACTTTC. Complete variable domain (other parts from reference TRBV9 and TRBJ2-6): DSGVTQTPKHLITATGQRVTLRCSPRSGDLSVYWYQQSLDQGLQFLIQYYNGEERAKGNILERFSAQQFPDLHSELNLSSLELGDSALYFCASSFRVRDRGPGANGLTFGAGSRLTVL.

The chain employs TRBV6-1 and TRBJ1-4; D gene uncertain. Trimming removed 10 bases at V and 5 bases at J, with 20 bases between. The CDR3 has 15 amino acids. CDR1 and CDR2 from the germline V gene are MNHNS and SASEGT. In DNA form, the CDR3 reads TGTGCCACCTCCTTCCTTGAGGGTATAAATGAAAAACTGTTTTTT. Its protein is CATSFLEGINEKLFF.

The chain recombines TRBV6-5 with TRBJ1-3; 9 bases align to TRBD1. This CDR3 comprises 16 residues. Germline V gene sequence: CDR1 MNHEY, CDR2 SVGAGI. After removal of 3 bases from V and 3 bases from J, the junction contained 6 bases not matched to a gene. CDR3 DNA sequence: TGTGCCAGCAGTTATAGACAGGGGGAATTTGGAAACACCATATATTTT. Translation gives CASSYRQGEFGNTIYF.

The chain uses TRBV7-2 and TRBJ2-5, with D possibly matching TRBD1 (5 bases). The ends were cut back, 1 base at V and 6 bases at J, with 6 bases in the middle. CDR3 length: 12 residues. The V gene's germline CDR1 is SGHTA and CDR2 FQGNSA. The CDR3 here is CASSLDRQTQYF. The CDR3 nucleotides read TGTGCCAGCAGCTTAGACAGGCAGACCCAGTACTTC.

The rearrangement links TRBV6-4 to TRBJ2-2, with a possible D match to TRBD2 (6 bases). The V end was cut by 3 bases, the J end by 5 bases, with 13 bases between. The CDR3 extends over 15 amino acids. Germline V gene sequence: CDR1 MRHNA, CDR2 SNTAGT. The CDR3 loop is CASSESGDGTGELFF. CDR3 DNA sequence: TGTGCCAGCAGTGAATCGGGGGATGGGACCGGGGAGCTGTTTTTT.

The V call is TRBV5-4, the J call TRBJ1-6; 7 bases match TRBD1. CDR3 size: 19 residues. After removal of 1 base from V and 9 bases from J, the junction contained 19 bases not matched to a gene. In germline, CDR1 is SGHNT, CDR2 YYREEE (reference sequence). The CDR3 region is CASSLLRGGRSYGGSPLHF. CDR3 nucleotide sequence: TGTGCCAGCAGCTTGTTGAGAGGGGGCAGGTCTTATGGTGGTTCACCCCTCCACTTT.

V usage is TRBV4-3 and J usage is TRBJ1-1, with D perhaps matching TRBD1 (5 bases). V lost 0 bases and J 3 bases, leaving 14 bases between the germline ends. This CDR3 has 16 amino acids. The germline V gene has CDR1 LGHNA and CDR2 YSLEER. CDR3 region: CASSQETGPRDTEAFF. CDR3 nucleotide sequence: TGCGCCAGCAGCCAAGAAACTGGACCCAGGGACACTGAAGCTTTCTTT.

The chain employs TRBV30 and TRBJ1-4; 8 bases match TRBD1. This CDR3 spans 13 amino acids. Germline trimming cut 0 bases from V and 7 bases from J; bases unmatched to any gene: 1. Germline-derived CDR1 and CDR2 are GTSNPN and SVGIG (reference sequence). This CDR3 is CAWSVQGGEKLFF. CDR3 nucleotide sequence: TGTGCCTGGAGTGTACAGGGGGGTGAAAAACTGTTTTTT. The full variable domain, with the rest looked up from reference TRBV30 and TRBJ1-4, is SQTIHQWPATLVQPVGSPLSLECTVEGTSNPNLYWYRQAAGRGLQLLFYSVGIGQISSEVPQNLSASRPQDRQFILSSKKLLLSDSGFYLCAWSVQGGEKLFFGSGTQLSVL.

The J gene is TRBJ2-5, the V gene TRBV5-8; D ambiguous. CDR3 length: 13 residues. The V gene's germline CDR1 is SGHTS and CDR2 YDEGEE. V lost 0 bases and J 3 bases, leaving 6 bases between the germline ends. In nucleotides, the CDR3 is TGTGCCAGCAGCTTGGGTCCCGAAGAGACCCAGTACTTC. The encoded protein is CASSLGPEETQYF.

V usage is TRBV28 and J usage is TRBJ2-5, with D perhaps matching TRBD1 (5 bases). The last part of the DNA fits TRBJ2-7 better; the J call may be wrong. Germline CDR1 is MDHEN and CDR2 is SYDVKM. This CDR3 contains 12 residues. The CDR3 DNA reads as TGTGCCAGCAGGGGGCGCGGATACGAGCAGTACTTC. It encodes CASRGRGYEQYF.

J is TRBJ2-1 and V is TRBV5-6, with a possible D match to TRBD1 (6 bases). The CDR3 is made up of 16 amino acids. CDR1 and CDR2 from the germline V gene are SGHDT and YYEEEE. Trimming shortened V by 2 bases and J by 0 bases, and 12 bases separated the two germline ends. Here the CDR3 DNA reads TGTGCCAGCAGCTTCCCCAGGGGAAGCTCCTACAATGAGCAGTTCTTC. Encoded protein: CASSFPRGSSYNEQFF.

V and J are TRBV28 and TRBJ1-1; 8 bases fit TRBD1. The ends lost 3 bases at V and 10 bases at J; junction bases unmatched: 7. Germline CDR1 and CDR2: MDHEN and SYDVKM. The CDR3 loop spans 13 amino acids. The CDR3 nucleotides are TGTGCCAGCAGTTTCCCCGGGACAGGACGAGCTTTCTTT. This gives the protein CASSFPGTGRAFF.

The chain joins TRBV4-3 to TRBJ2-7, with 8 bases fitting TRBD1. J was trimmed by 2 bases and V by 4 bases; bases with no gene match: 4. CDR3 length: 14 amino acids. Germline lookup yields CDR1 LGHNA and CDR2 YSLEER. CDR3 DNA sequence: TGCGCCAGCAGCCGTCGACAGGGGCCCTACGAGCAGTACTTC. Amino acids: CASSRRQGPYEQYF.

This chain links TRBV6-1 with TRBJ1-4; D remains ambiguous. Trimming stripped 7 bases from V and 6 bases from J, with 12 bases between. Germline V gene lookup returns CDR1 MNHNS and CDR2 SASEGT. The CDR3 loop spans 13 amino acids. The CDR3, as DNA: TGTGCCAGCAAAACATTTGAAGATGAAAAACTGTTTTTT. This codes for CASKTFEDEKLFF.

The CDR3 DNA is TGTGCCAGCAGTGAAGCGGGGGCCGGGACACCTAATGAAAAACTGTTTTTT. The encoded protein is CASSEAGAGTPNEKLFF. The chain joins TRBV6-1 to TRBJ1-4, with a weak D call TRBD1 (6 bases). Per germline, CDR1 MNHNS and CDR2 SASEGT. This CDR3 is built from 17 residues. Trimming cost V 0 bases and J 3 bases, with 14 bases left between them.

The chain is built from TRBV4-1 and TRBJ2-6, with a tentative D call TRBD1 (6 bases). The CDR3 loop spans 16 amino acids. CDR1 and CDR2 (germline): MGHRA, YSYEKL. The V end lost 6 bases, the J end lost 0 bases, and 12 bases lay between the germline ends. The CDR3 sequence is CASRRTELSGANVLTF. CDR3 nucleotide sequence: TGCGCCAGCAGACGGACAGAGCTCTCTGGGGCCAACGTCCTGACTTTC.

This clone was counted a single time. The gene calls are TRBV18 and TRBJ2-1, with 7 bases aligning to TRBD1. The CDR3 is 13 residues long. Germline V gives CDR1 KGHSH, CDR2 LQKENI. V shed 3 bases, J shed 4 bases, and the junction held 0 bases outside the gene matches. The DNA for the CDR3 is TGTGCCAGCTCACCGACAGGGTACAATGAGCAGTTCTTC. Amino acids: CASSPTGYNEQFF.

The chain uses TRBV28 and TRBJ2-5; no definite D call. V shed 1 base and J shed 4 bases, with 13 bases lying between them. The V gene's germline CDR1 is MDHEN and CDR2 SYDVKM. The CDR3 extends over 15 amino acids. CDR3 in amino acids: CASSLLGLELETQYF. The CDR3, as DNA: TGTGCCAGCAGTTTATTAGGTCTAGAATTAGAGACCCAGTACTTC.

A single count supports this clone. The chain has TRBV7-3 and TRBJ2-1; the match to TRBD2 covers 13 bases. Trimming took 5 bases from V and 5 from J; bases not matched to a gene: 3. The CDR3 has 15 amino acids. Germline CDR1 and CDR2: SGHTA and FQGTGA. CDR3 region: CASSPTSGGNNEQFF. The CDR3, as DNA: TGTGCCAGCAGCCCGACTAGCGGGGGGAACAATGAGCAGTTCTTC.